Below are 19 T cell receptor beta chains sequenced from a single sample in a study of cytomegalovirus exposure and HLA in healthy donors. Some clones are missing from TCRdb's copy, which holds only in-frame ones; the method was immunoSEQ multiplex PCR. The sample contains approximately 150,000 clones, about 90% of which appear only once. Sequencing used PBMCs. Receptor source: a woman between 18 and 29 years old in good health and CMV-seropositive.

The table lists this clone with a count of one. The CDR3 loop reads CASSPGQGGYEQYF. The CDR3 nucleotides read TGTGCCAGCAGCCCCGGACAGGGAGGCTACGAGCAGTACTTC. This sequence joins TRBV7-6 and TRBJ2-7; 8 bases are shared with TRBD1. CDR1 and CDR2 from the germline V gene are SGHVS and FNYEAQ. J was trimmed by 3 bases and V by 5 bases; bases with no gene match: 6. The CDR3 has 14 amino acids. Full variable domain (rest looked up from reference TRBV7-6 and TRBJ2-7): GAGVSQSPRYKVTKRGQDVALRCDPISGHVSLYWYRQALGQGPEFLTYFNYEAQQDKSGLPNDRFSAERPEGSISTLTIQRTEQRDSAMYRCASSPGQGGYEQYFGPGTRLTVT.

The chain uses TRBV2 and TRBJ1-2, with D unresolved. Trimming stripped 1 base from V and 4 bases from J, with 10 bases between. CDR1 is SNHLY, CDR2 FYNNEI, per germline. The CDR3 spans 14 residues. The chain's CDR3 is CASSEDTAVYGYTF. As DNA, the CDR3 is TGTGCCAGCAGTGAAGACACCGCTGTCTATGGCTACACCTTC.

The chain joins TRBV5-4 to TRBJ1-2, with 8 bases identical to TRBD1. Trimming took 0 bases from V and 6 from J; bases not matched to a gene: 7. Looked up from germline, CDR1 is SGHNT and CDR2 is YYREEE (reference sequence). The CDR3 has 15 residues. CDR3 region: CASSLAGRGHDGYTF. The CDR3 DNA is TGTGCCAGCAGCTTGGCCGGCAGGGGGCACGATGGCTACACCTTC.

The chain recombines TRBV4-2 with TRBJ1-2; a possible D gene is TRBD1 (6 bases). CDR3 length: 14 amino acids. Germline CDR1 reads LGHNA; CDR2 reads YNFKEQ. V was trimmed by 3 bases and J by 4 bases, leaving 12 bases between them. CDR3: CASSQDRQVYGYTF. The CDR3 region has the DNA TGTGCCAGCAGCCAGGACCGACAGGTCTATGGCTACACCTTC.

V gene TRBV7-9 combines with J gene TRBJ2-1, with D tentatively TRBD2 (5 bases). V was clipped by 5 bases and J by 8 bases, with 19 bases between them. The CDR3 runs 15 residues. The germline V gene encodes CDR1 SEHNR and CDR2 FQNEAQ (reference sequence). This CDR3 reads CASSRILLVVDEQFF. Written as DNA, the CDR3 is TGTGCCAGCAGCCGCATTCTACTAGTTGTCGATGAGCAGTTCTTC.

V usage is TRBV7-9 and J usage is TRBJ1-4; D unresolved. The V and J ends lost 4 bases and 0 bases respectively, with 9 bases between them. CDR3 length equals 15 residues. Looked up from germline, CDR1 is SEHNR and CDR2 is FQNEAQ (reference sequence). For the CDR3, the DNA is TGTGCCAGCAGCTCCCACGGTGCAACTAATGAAAAACTGTTTTTT. Its translation is CASSSHGATNEKLFF.

V usage is TRBV5-1 and J usage is TRBJ2-5; 10 bases match TRBD2. With V trimmed by 4 bases and J by 5 bases, 11 bases remained unmatched. The CDR3 consists of 16 residues. CDR1 and CDR2 from the germline V gene are SGHRS and YFSETQ. The CDR3 DNA sequence: TGCGCCAGCAGCCACGCACCAGCGGGAGGGGGGGAGACCCAGTACTTC. Translation: CASSHAPAGGGETQYF.

V gene TRBV28 combines with J gene TRBJ1-1, with TRBD1 matching 7 bases. V shed 5 bases and J 3 bases; nucleotides not matched to a gene: 3. In germline, CDR1 is MDHEN, CDR2 SYDVKM. The CDR3 length is 13 residues. The DNA for the CDR3 is TGTGCCAGCAGTGAGCAGGGGGACACTGAAGCTTTCTTT. Translating it yields CASSEQGDTEAFF.

The V and J genes are TRBV7-9 and TRBJ1-1, with 8 bases matching TRBD1. The V gene end was trimmed by 6 bases and the J gene end by 4 bases; junction bases not matched to a gene: 10. The CDR3 totals 15 residues. CDR1 is SEHNR and CDR2 is FQNEAQ in the germline V gene (reference sequence). Written as DNA, the CDR3 is TGTGCCAGCAGGCCAATACAGGGGGGATCCACTGAAGCTTTCTTT. Amino acid sequence: CASRPIQGGSTEAFF.

The chain combines TRBV7-9 with TRBJ2-5, with TRBD2 matching 12 bases. The trim removed 2 bases at V and 4 bases at J, leaving 14 bases unmatched. The CDR3 runs 19 residues. From germline, CDR1 is SEHNR and CDR2 FQNEAQ (reference sequence). The CDR3 nucleotides read TGTGCCAGCAGCTTAAACCCCTCTGGGCTAGCGGGGGGGCGAGAGACCCAGTACTTC. This gives the protein CASSLNPSGLAGGRETQYF.

The chain carries TRBV19 and TRBJ2-4; 13 nucleotides agree with TRBD2. Looked up from germline, CDR1 is LNHDA and CDR2 is SQIVND (reference sequence). This CDR3 comprises 17 residues. J lost 7 bases, V lost 7 bases, and 13 bases had no gene match. The CDR3 loop is CASTRGLAGVDGNIQYF. The CDR3 DNA follows: TGTGCCAGTACCAGAGGACTAGCGGGAGTCGATGGGAACATTCAGTACTTC.

The chain uses TRBV7-2 and TRBJ2-2; 12 bases line up with TRBD2. The V gene end was trimmed by 5 bases and the J gene end by 4 bases; junction bases not matched to a gene: 5. CDR1 is SGHTA and CDR2 is FQGNSA in the germline V gene. The CDR3 loop spans 16 amino acids. CDR3 sequence (DNA): TGTGCCAGCAGCACCGGACTAGCGGGATTCACCGGGGAGCTGTTTTTT. Translation gives CASSTGLAGFTGELFF.

This chain connects TRBV11-2 to TRBJ2-5, with TRBD2 identical over 7 bases. Trimming cost V 4 bases and J 2 bases; bases outside gene matches: 1. CDR1 and CDR2 from the germline V gene are SGHAT and FQNNGV. The CDR3 length is 13 residues. This CDR3 reads CASSWGGQETQYF. CDR3 coding DNA: TGTGCCAGCAGCTGGGGGGGACAAGAGACCCAGTACTTC.

This rearrangement joins TRBV28 to TRBJ1-1; D gene unclear. This CDR3 is 13 amino acids long. V lost 2 bases, J lost 2 bases, and 6 bases lay in between. The V gene's germline CDR1 is MDHEN and CDR2 SYDVKM. The CDR3 sequence is CASSLPVNTEAFF. In DNA, the CDR3 is TGTGCCAGCAGTTTACCGGTAAACACTGAAGCTTTCTTT.

The chain couples TRBV5-1 to TRBJ2-3; 8 bases are a match to TRBD1. The CDR3 sequence is 16 residues long. Germline assignment: CDR1 SGHRS and CDR2 YFSETQ. J gave up 2 bases and V 4 bases, and 9 bases lay outside the gene matches. The CDR3 is CASSPRGTGSTDTQYF. The CDR3 DNA sequence: TGCGCCAGCAGCCCCCGCGGGACAGGTTCCACAGATACGCAGTATTTT.

This CDR3 is CASSGQGANYGYTF. The CDR3 DNA follows: TGCGCCAGCAGTGGACAGGGGGCGAACTATGGCTACACCTTC. This chain links TRBV10-2 with TRBJ1-2, with 10 bases that match TRBD1. Germline CDR1 WSHSY, CDR2 SAAADI. The CDR3 runs to 14 residues. J gave up 2 bases and V 4 bases, and 1 base lay outside the gene matches.

The rearrangement joins TRBV5-1 to TRBJ2-1; D might be TRBD2 (5 bases). CDR3 length equals 14 residues. V was shortened by 2 bases and J by 9 bases, with 15 bases between the two germline ends. Germline V gene data show CDR1 as SGHRS and CDR2 as YFSETQ. For the CDR3, the DNA is TGCGCCAGCAGCTTAGAGCGGCGCACGGGTGAGCAGTTCTTC. The encoded protein is CASSLERRTGEQFF.

The chain joins TRBV19 to TRBJ2-1; D is uncertain. The CDR3 length is 11 residues. V was cut by 8 bases and J by 9 bases, with 11 bases left in between. Looked up from germline, CDR1 is LNHDA and CDR2 is SQIVND (reference sequence). CDR3 amino acids: CASSLLTEQFF. The CDR3 DNA reads TGTGCCAGTTCCCTACTCACTGAGCAGTTCTTC.

This sequence joins TRBV7-6 and TRBJ1-1; 8 positions agree with TRBD1. After removal of 8 bases from V and 1 base from J, the junction contained 6 bases not matched to a gene. Germline lookup yields CDR1 SGHVS and CDR2 FNYEAQ. There are 14 residues in the CDR3. CDR3 in amino acids: CASLSGGWNTEAFF. DNA of the CDR3: TGTGCCAGCCTATCAGGGGGCTGGAACACTGAAGCTTTCTTT.